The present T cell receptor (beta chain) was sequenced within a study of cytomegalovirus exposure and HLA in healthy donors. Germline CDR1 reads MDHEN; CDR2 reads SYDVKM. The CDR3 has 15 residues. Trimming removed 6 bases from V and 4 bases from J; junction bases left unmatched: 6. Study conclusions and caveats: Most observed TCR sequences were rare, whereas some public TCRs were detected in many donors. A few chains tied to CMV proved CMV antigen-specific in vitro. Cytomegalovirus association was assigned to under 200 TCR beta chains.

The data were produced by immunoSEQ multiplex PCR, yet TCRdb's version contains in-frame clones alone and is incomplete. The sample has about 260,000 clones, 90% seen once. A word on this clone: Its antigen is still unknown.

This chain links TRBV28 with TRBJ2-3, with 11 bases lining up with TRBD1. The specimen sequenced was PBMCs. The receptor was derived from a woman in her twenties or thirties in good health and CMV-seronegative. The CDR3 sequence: CASSPPGQGADTQYF. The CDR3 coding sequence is TGTGCCAGCAGCCCTCCGGGACAGGGGGCAGATACGCAGTATTTT.